These 19 T cell receptor beta chains were all obtained from the same sample, sequenced in a study of cytomegalovirus exposure and HLA in healthy donors. 60 Vbeta and 13 Jbeta primers were used in PCR. Profiled with immunoSEQ multiplex PCR; TCRdb holds only in-frame clones, not every one. The top ten hold 2% to 2.5% of the sample, which has 250,000 to 300,000 clones, roughly 86% seen once. The specimen was PBMCs. All receptors derive from a woman aged 40 to 50 in good health and CMV-seropositive.

Concerning this clone: This sample also contains other DNA sequences that code for the same CDR3. This chain joins TRBV18 and TRBJ1-3; D might be TRBD1 (6 bases). Germline lookup yields CDR1 KGHSH and CDR2 LQKENI. The V and J ends lost 3 bases and 2 bases respectively, with 8 bases between them. This CDR3 region has 14 residues. The DNA for the CDR3 is TGTGCCAGCTCACCGCAGGGGACTGGAAACACCATATATTTT. Translation gives CASSPQGTGNTIYF.

J is TRBJ1-2 and V is TRBV5-8, with 7 bases fitting TRBD1. The CDR3 is 15 residues long. Unmatched junction bases numbered 9, after V lost 3 bases and J lost 4 bases. Looked up from germline, CDR1 is SGHTS and CDR2 is YDEGEE. The CDR3 DNA reads TGTGCCAGCAGCTCAGGAAACAGGGGTCTCTATGGCTACACCTTC. Its translation: CASSSGNRGLYGYTF.

A single count supports this clone. The genes are TRBV30 and TRBJ2-3; TRBD2 is a possible D gene (5 bases). The germline V gene has CDR1 GTSNPN and CDR2 SVGIG (reference sequence). Trimming removed 8 bases at V and 3 bases at J, with 12 bases between. This CDR3 is built from 12 residues. CDR3: CASGYMTDTQYF. Here the CDR3 DNA reads TGTGCCAGCGGCTACATGACAGATACGCAGTATTTT.

The rearrangement uses TRBV19 and TRBJ2-5, with 7 bases matching TRBD1. In germline, CDR1 is LNHDA, CDR2 SQIVND (reference sequence). Trimming cost V 3 bases and J 5 bases; bases outside gene matches: 12. The CDR3 covers 16 residues. In nucleotides, the CDR3 is TGTGCCAGTAGTATCGGGTCTGGGCAGGGGGTTGAGACCCAGTACTTC. Its translation: CASSIGSGQGVETQYF.

The sample holds one count of this clone. This sequence joins TRBV9 and TRBJ2-3; the match to TRBD2 covers 10 bases. The CDR3 is 16 amino acids. The V and J ends lost 0 bases and 6 bases, in that order; junction bases with no gene match: 7. Germline CDR1 and CDR2: SGDLS and YYNGEE. The CDR3 nucleotides are TGTGCCAGCAGCGTAGTCGGTAGCGGGAGGCTGGATACGCAGTATTTT. Protein sequence: CASSVVGSGRLDTQYF.

The chain combines TRBV27 with TRBJ1-5, with 7 nucleotides matching TRBD1. J was trimmed by 0 bases and V by 4 bases; bases with no gene match: 6. Germline CDR1 reads MNHEY; CDR2 reads SMNVEV (reference sequence). The CDR3 totals 16 residues. CDR3 residues: CASSSTGSYSNQPQHF. The CDR3 coding sequence is TGTGCCAGCAGTTCGACAGGGTCGTATAGCAATCAGCCCCAGCATTTT.

This clone has just one count. V is TRBV7-2 and J is TRBJ2-1; 14 bases map to TRBD2. This CDR3 is 18 amino acids long. V shed 9 bases, J shed 3 bases, and the junction held 13 bases outside the gene matches. Germline CDR1 SGHTA, CDR2 FQGNSA. The CDR3 sequence is CASQPGLAGAAFYNEQFF. For the CDR3, the DNA is TGTGCCAGTCAACCGGGACTAGCGGGAGCGGCATTCTACAATGAGCAGTTCTTC.

This clone was seen a few times. This chain joins TRBV7-8 and TRBJ1-1; D remains unclear. There are 11 residues in the CDR3. The germline CDR1 and CDR2 sequences are SGHVS and FQNEAQ. The V end was cut by 7 bases, the J end by 2 bases, with 5 bases between. As DNA, the CDR3 is TGTGCCAGCATCCAAAACACTGAAGCTTTCTTT. Encoded protein: CASIQNTEAFF. Together with reference TRBV7-8 and TRBJ1-1, the CDR3 gives the full variable domain: GAGVSQSPRYKVAKRGQDVALRCDPISGHVSLFWYQQALGQGPEFLTYFQNEAQLDKSGLPSDRFFAERPEGSVSTLKIQRTQQEDSAVYLCASIQNTEAFFGQGTRLTVV.

A note on this clone: Other DNA sequences of this sample code for an identical CDR3. The V and J genes are TRBV28 and TRBJ2-7, with 8 bases identical to TRBD1. The length of the CDR3 is 13 residues. The J segment lost 4 bases and the V segment lost 4 bases, leaving 3 bases of the junction unmatched. Germline V gene data show CDR1 as MDHEN and CDR2 as SYDVKM. For the CDR3, the DNA is TGTGCCAGCAGTTCCGGACAGGGTTACGAGCAGTACTTC. This sequence encodes CASSSGQGYEQYF.

The genes are TRBV14 and TRBJ1-2; D is possibly TRBD1 (5 bases). Trimming cost V 7 bases and J 7 bases, with 22 bases left between them. This CDR3 is built from 15 residues. Germline V gene lookup returns CDR1 SGHDN and CDR2 FVKESK. CDR3 sequence: CASTSAPRVPSGYTF. The CDR3 nucleotides are TGTGCCAGCACCTCAGCCCCCAGGGTCCCTTCTGGCTACACCTTC.

Notes on this clone: The sample holds other DNA sequences that translate to the same CDR3. The J gene is TRBJ1-2, the V gene TRBV6-1; 7 bases match TRBD1. The germline V gene has CDR1 MNHNS and CDR2 SASEGT. The CDR3 length is 12 residues. J was trimmed by 2 bases and V by 6 bases; bases with no gene match: 0. CDR3 in DNA: TGTGCCAGCAGACAGGGGAACTATGGCTACACCTTC. This sequence encodes CASRQGNYGYTF.

The chain recombines TRBV28 with TRBJ1-2; 7 bases fit TRBD1. The J segment lost 7 bases and the V segment lost 9 bases, leaving 5 bases of the junction unmatched. The V gene's germline CDR1 is MDHEN and CDR2 SYDVKM. The CDR3 has 11 amino acids. For the CDR3, the DNA is TGTGCCAGTAGACAGGGTCGTGGCTACACCTTC. Translating it yields CASRQGRGYTF.

CDR3 protein: CASSSSGTSGYNEQFF. The CDR3 DNA sequence: TGTGCCAGCAGCTCATCCGGGACTAGCGGGTACAATGAGCAGTTCTTC. J is TRBJ2-1 and V is TRBV5-6; TRBD2 matches 12 bases. The CDR3 is made up of 16 amino acids. V dropped 3 bases and J dropped 4; count of bases not matched to a gene: 5. Germline V gene data show CDR1 as SGHDT and CDR2 as YYEEEE. Full variable domain (outside the CDR3, taken from reference TRBV5-6 and TRBJ2-1): DAGVTQSPTHLIKTRGQQVTLRCSPKSGHDTVSWYQQALGQGPQFIFQYYEEEERQRGNFPDRFSGHQFPNYSSELNVNALLLGDSALYLCASSSSGTSGYNEQFFGPGTRLTVL.

This chain joins TRBV10-3 and TRBJ2-7, with TRBD2 identical over 14 bases. The germline V gene encodes CDR1 ENHRY and CDR2 SYGVKD. This CDR3 is built from 13 residues. With 7 bases clipped from V and 7 bases from J, the junction kept 3 bases outside the gene matches. The CDR3 DNA reads TGTGCCATCACCGGGACTAGCGGGAGTGAGCAGTACTTC. Translation gives CAITGTSGSEQYF.

The chain couples TRBV9 to TRBJ2-3; D uncertain. The V gene lost 4 bases and the J gene lost 2 bases, with 5 bases spanning the gap. Germline CDR1 and CDR2: SGDLS and YYNGEE. CDR3 length: 12 residues. CDR3 sequence reads: CASSPYTDTQYF. CDR3 nucleotides: TGTGCCAGCAGCCCCTACACAGATACGCAGTATTTT.

The CDR3: CASSLFVLLAKNIQYF. CDR3 nucleotides: TGTGCCAGCAGCTTGTTCGTACTATTAGCCAAAAACATTCAGTACTTC. The gene calls are TRBV5-6 and TRBJ2-4; D not resolved. This CDR3 spans 16 amino acids. Trimming stripped 1 base from V and 0 bases from J, with 11 bases between. Germline-derived CDR1 and CDR2 are SGHDT and YYEEEE.

The V and J genes are TRBV28 and TRBJ2-7, with 10 bases matching TRBD2. Trimming took 5 bases from V and 0 from J; bases not matched to a gene: 16. Germline assignment: CDR1 MDHEN and CDR2 SYDVKM. The CDR3 spans 19 residues. The CDR3 DNA is TGTGCCAGCAGTATACCGGGGCTAGCGGGAGAGGGGAGCTCCTACGAGCAGTACTTC. It is translated as CASSIPGLAGEGSSYEQYF.

The chain couples TRBV2 to TRBJ1-3; the D is unclear. The V end lost 4 bases, the J end lost 4 bases, and 14 bases lay between the germline ends. The CDR3 totals 15 residues. The germline gives CDR1 SNHLY, CDR2 FYNNEI. CDR3 DNA: TGTGCCAGCAGTGCACCCCGAGGGCCGGGAAACACCATATATTTT. This sequence encodes CASSAPRGPGNTIYF.

The J gene is TRBJ1-2, the V gene TRBV6-1, with TRBD1 identical over 7 bases. The germline CDR1 and CDR2 sequences are MNHNS and SASEGT. Unmatched junction bases numbered 13, after V lost 7 bases and J lost 8 bases. The length of the CDR3 is 14 residues. This chain's CDR3 is CASTQGQATGGYTF. In DNA, the CDR3 is TGTGCCAGCACCCAAGGACAGGCTACGGGCGGCTACACCTTC.